The 16 T cell receptor beta chains given below trace back to one sample, sequenced in a study of early T cells in non-severe SARS-CoV-2 infection. From the 5' RACE reads, TCRdb called clonotypes with MiXCR, one entry per CDR3 protein. Here the sample spans tens of thousands of distinct CDR3 sequences, about 6.1% being singletons. Material: whole blood, obtained at baseline. The origin of the receptors is an adult who was a healthcare worker with PCR-confirmed SARS-CoV-2 infection or an uninfected control (not recorded which).

The rearrangement joins TRBV11-2 to TRBJ2-1; 13 bases align to TRBD2. CDR1 and CDR2 (germline): SGHAT, FQNNGV. Losses at the gene ends were 6 bases for V and 7 bases for J; bases not matched to a gene: 9. The CDR3 extends over 16 amino acids. The CDR3 DNA reads TGTGCCAGCAGACCTATGACTAGCGGGGGGAGAAATGAGCAGTTCTTC. Amino acid sequence: CASRPMTSGGRNEQFF. The full variable domain, with the rest looked up from reference TRBV11-2 and TRBJ2-1, is EAGVAQSPRYKIIEKRQSVAFWCNPISGHATLYWYQQILGQGPKLLIQFQNNGVVDDSQLPKDRFSAERLKGVDSTLKIQPAKLEDSAVYLCASRPMTSGGRNEQFFGPGTRLTVL.

This clonotype was detected only a few times. The rearrangement uses TRBV5-1 and TRBJ1-4; 7 bases are shared with TRBD1. Germline CDR1 SGHRS, CDR2 YFSETQ. There are 16 residues in the CDR3. V lost 3 bases to trimming and J lost 7 bases; unmatched junction nucleotides: 12. As DNA, the CDR3 is TGCGCCAGCAGCTCATACGAGGGGGCCGGTGGTGAAAAACTGTTTTTT. It yields the protein CASSSYEGAGGEKLFF. The variable domain in full, completed from reference TRBV5-1 and TRBJ1-4, reads KAGVTQTPRYLIKTRGQQVTLSCSPISGHRSVSWYQQTPGQGLQFLFEYFSETQRNKGNFPGRFSGRQFSNSRSEMNVSTLELGDSALYLCASSSYEGAGGEKLFFGSGTQLSVL.

The rearrangement links TRBV7-9 to TRBJ1-1; TRBD1 is a possible D gene (6 bases). The CDR3 has 14 residues. CDR1 SEHNR and CDR2 FQNEAQ come from the germline V gene (reference sequence). V was cut by 5 bases and J by 2 bases, with 12 bases left in between. The CDR3 nucleotides are TGTGCCAGCAGCCTCTACAGGGTTAACACTGAAGCTTTCTTT. Protein sequence: CASSLYRVNTEAFF.

This clonotype occurred a few times. The J gene is TRBJ1-3, the V gene TRBV28, with no clear D. Germline loops: CDR1 MDHEN, CDR2 SYDVKM. V shed 0 bases and J shed 0 bases, with 12 bases lying between them. The CDR3 covers 17 residues. The CDR3 loop is CASSLWGGPISGNTIYF. DNA of the CDR3: TGTGCCAGCAGTTTATGGGGAGGACCGATCTCTGGAAACACCATATATTTT.

This clonotype has just a few counts. The chain joins TRBV11-2 to TRBJ2-1, with TRBD2 matching 9 bases. The CDR3 has 16 amino acids. J was trimmed by 5 bases and V by 5 bases; bases with no gene match: 10. Germline V gene data show CDR1 as SGHAT and CDR2 as FQNNGV. The CDR3 here is CASSHIAGALHNEQFF. CDR3 nucleotides: TGTGCCAGCAGCCACATAGCGGGGGCCTTGCACAATGAGCAGTTCTTC.

This clonotype was recorded at least ten times. The rearrangement links TRBV28 to TRBJ2-5, with D uncertain. The CDR3 runs to 13 residues. Germline V gene lookup returns CDR1 MDHEN and CDR2 SYDVKM. Trimming pared 2 bases from V and 2 bases from J, leaving 6 bases between. CDR3: CASSLGVQETQYF. The DNA of the CDR3 is TGTGCCAGCAGTTTAGGAGTACAAGAGACCCAGTACTTC.

This clonotype was recorded many times. The gene calls are TRBV29-1 and TRBJ2-7; D not certain. V lost 7 bases and J 0 bases, leaving 16 bases between the germline ends. The CDR3 consists of 14 residues. Germline V gives CDR1 SQVTM, CDR2 ANQGSEA. Here the CDR3 DNA reads TGCAGCGCCTCCACCGGTGGCGGCTCCTACGAGCAGTACTTC. It translates to CSASTGGGSYEQYF.

This clonotype has ten or more counts. The chain is built from TRBV7-9 and TRBJ2-1; 7 bases are a match to TRBD1. This CDR3 has 16 residues. J was trimmed by 2 bases and V by 2 bases; bases with no gene match: 6. Per the germline V gene, CDR1 is SEHNR and CDR2 is FQNEAQ (reference sequence). The CDR3 nucleotides are TGTGCCAGCAGCTTAATAGAGGGGGCAGCCTACAATGAGCAGTTCTTC. Translated, it gives CASSLIEGAAYNEQFF.

This clonotype was found many times. This chain uses TRBV2 with TRBJ2-3; no clear D gene. V gave up 7 bases and J gave up 0 bases, with 8 bases separating them. Germline V CDR1 and CDR2: SNHLY, FYNNEI. The CDR3 has 13 residues. In DNA form, the CDR3 reads TGTGCCAGCACCCTGGAGAGCACAGATACGCAGTATTTT. Translated, it gives CASTLESTDTQYF.

This clonotype was counted many times. The chain recombines TRBV7-2 with TRBJ2-7; D is possibly TRBD2 (6 bases). The CDR3 runs to 14 residues. Germline V gives CDR1 SGHTA, CDR2 FQGNSA. Trimming cost V 5 bases and J 3 bases, with 14 bases left between them. The CDR3 DNA reads TGTGCCAGCAGCCCCCCGGCGGGGCTCTACGAGCAGTACTTC. It yields the protein CASSPPAGLYEQYF.

This clonotype was recorded many times. The chain carries TRBV7-2 and TRBJ2-3; D uncertain. The CDR3 covers 14 residues. Trimming took off 1 base at V and 2 bases at J, with 7 bases between the two ends. CDR1 and CDR2 from the germline V gene are SGHTA and FQGNSA. In DNA form, the CDR3 reads TGTGCCAGCAGCTTAGACGGAAACACAGATACGCAGTATTTT. It specifies CASSLDGNTDTQYF.

This clonotype has at least ten counts. The V call is TRBV10-1, the J call TRBJ2-3; unclear D gene. V was clipped by 7 bases and J by 6 bases, with 20 bases between them. Germline V gene sequence: CDR1 WNHNN, CDR2 SYGVQD (reference sequence). This CDR3 is 15 amino acids long. CDR3 nucleotides: TGCGCCAGCAATGTGGGAACGGTCTCGGCGGATACGCAGTATTTT. This sequence encodes CASNVGTVSADTQYF.

Ten or more counts support this clonotype. The V and J genes are TRBV29-1 and TRBJ1-1; TRBD1 agrees at 8 bases. The CDR3 runs to 12 residues. CDR1 is SQVTM, CDR2 ANQGSEA, per germline. With V trimmed by 7 bases and J by 2 bases, 3 bases remained unmatched. This chain's CDR3 is CSGGQVNTEAFF. CDR3 sequence (DNA): TGCAGCGGGGGACAGGTCAACACTGAAGCTTTCTTT.

At least ten counts were recorded for this clonotype. The gene calls are TRBV29-1 and TRBJ2-5, with a tentative D call TRBD1 (6 bases). The CDR3 is 14 residues long. Germline V CDR1 and CDR2: SQVTM, ANQGSEA. V lost 4 bases, J lost 5 bases, and 17 bases lay in between. This CDR3 reads CSVVVRRGQETQYF. CDR3 coding DNA: TGCAGCGTTGTAGTTCGCAGGGGCCAGGAGACCCAGTACTTC. The full variable domain, with the rest looked up from reference TRBV29-1 and TRBJ2-5, is SAVISQKPSRDICQRGTSLTIQCQVDSQVTMMFWYRQQPGQSLTLIATANQGSEATYESGFVIDKFPISRPNLTFSTLTVSNMSPEDSSIYLCSVVVRRGQETQYFGPGTRLLVL.

This clonotype was seen ten or more times. The V call is TRBV18, the J call TRBJ1-2; TRBD1 agrees at 10 bases. Germline V gene data show CDR1 as KGHSH and CDR2 as LQKENI. V lost 3 bases and J lost 3; bases outside the gene matches: 7. The CDR3 consists of 16 residues. The CDR3, as DNA: TGTGCCAGCTCACCTCAGGGACAGGGGAACGACTATGGCTACACCTTC. It codes for CASSPQGQGNDYGYTF.

The chain employs TRBV11-1 and TRBJ2-1; TRBD2 matches 8 bases. CDR3 length: 15 residues. V was pared by 1 base and J by 6 bases, with 5 bases of the junction left unmatched. CDR1 is SGHAT and CDR2 is FQDESV in the germline V gene (reference sequence). CDR3 region: CASSLVGLDPNEQFF. Written as DNA, the CDR3 is TGTGCCAGCAGCTTAGTGGGACTAGATCCCAATGAGCAGTTCTTC.